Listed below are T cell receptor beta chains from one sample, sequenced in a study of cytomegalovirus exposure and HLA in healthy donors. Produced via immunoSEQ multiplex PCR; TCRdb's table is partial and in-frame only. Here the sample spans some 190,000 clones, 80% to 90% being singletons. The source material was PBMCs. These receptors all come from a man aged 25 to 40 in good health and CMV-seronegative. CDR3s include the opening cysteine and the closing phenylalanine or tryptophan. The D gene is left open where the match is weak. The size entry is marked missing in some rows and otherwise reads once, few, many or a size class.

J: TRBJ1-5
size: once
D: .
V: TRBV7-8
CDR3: CASSLVAGRGNQPQHF
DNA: TGTGCCAGCAGCTTAGTAGCGGGGAGGGGCAATCAGCCCCAGCATTTT

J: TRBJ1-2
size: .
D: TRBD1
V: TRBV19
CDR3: CASSKDRGMDYGYTF
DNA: TGTGCCAGTAGTAAAGACAGGGGTATGGACTATGGCTACACCTTC

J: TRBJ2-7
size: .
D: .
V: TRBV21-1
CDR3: CASSKVCGRAGEQYF
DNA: TGTGCCAGCAGCAAAGTCTGCGGGAGGGCCGGGGAGCAGTACTTC

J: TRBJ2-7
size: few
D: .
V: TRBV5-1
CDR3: CASSLTGGFSYEQYF
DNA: TGCGCCAGCAGCTTGACAGGCGGATTCTCCTACGAGCAGTACTTC

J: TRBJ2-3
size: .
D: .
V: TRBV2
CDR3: CATSRLTGVTDTQYF
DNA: TGTGCCACTAGCCGTCTCACGGGGGTCACAGATACGCAGTATTTT

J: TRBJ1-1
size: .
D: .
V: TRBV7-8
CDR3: CASSNASQWNTEAFF
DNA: TGTGCCAGCAGCAACGCTTCACAGTGGAACACTGAAGCTTTCTTT

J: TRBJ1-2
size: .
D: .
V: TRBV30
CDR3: CAWSQTGYGYTF
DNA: TGTGCCTGGAGTCAGACTGGCTATGGCTACACCTTC

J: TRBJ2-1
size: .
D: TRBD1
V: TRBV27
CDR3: CASSLSRTGASANEQFF
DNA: TGTGCCAGCAGTTTATCCCGGACAGGGGCCAGCGCCAATGAGCAGTTCTTC

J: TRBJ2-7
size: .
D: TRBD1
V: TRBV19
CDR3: CASSITGDYEQYF
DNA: TGTGCCAGTAGTATAACAGGGGACTACGAGCAGTACTTC

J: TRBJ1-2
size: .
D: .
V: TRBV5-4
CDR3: CASSPGDGISYGYTF
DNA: TGTGCCAGCAGCCCAGGGGACGGAATATCCTATGGCTACACCTTC

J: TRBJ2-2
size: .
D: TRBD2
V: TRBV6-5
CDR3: CASRTSGGTGELFF
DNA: TGTGCCAGCAGGACTAGCGGGGGAACCGGGGAGCTGTTTTTT

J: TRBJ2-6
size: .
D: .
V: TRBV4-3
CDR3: CASSQDGGSGANGLTF
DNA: TGCGCCAGCAGCCAAGATGGGGGCTCTGGGGCCAACGGCCTGACTTTC

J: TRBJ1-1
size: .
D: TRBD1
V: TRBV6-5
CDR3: CASSDRGVTEAFF
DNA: TGTGCCAGCAGTGACAGGGGGGTAACTGAAGCTTTCTTT

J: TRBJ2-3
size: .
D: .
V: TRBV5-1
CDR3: CASSLDYSTQYF
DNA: TGCGCCAGCAGCTTGGACTATTCTACGCAGTATTTT

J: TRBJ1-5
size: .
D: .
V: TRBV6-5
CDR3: CASSYSAGGGNQPQHF
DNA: TGTGCCAGCAGTTACTCGGCCGGCGGGGGCAATCAGCCCCAGCATTTT

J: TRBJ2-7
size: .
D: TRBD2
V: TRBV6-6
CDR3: CASSTGLAGYEQYF
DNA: TGTGCCAGCAGTACCGGACTAGCGGGCTACGAGCAGTACTTC

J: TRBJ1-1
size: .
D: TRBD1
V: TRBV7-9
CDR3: CASSKPDRGPQAFF
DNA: TGTGCCAGCAGCAAACCCGACAGGGGTCCCCAAGCTTTCTTT

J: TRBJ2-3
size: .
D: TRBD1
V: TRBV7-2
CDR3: CASSFLTGRKTDTQYF
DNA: TGTGCCAGCAGCTTCCTGACAGGGAGAAAAACAGATACGCAGTATTTT

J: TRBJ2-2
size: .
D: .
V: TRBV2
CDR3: CASSLLAGRGGELFF
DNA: TGTGCCAGCAGCCTACTGGCGGGTCGGGGCGGGGAGCTGTTTTTT

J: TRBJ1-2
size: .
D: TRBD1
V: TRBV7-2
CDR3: CASSLSGQGGTYGYTF
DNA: TGTGCCAGCAGCCTCAGCGGACAGGGGGGGACCTATGGCTACACCTTC

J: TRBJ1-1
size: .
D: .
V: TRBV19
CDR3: CASRTGYTEAFF
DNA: TGTGCCAGTAGGACAGGATACACTGAAGCTTTCTTT

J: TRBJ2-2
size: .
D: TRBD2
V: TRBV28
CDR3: CASSGAGTSGSFAGELFF
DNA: TGTGCCAGCAGTGGGGCGGGGACTAGCGGGAGTTTCGCCGGGGAGCTGTTTTTT

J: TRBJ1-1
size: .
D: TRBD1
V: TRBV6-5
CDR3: CASSLLQGWTEAFF
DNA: TGTGCCAGCAGTCTTCTACAGGGGTGGACTGAAGCTTTCTTT

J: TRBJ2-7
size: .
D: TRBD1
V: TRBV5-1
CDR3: CASRETGTDYEQYF
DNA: TGCGCCAGTCGGGAAACCGGGACAGACTACGAGCAGTACTTC

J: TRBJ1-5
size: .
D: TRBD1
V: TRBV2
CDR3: CASRQGGNQPQHF
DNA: TGTGCCAGCAGACAGGGGGGCAATCAGCCCCAGCATTTT

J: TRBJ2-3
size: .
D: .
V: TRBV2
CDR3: CASSLGDGGAPRYTQYF
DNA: TGTGCCAGCAGCCTCGGGGACGGCGGGGCGCCCAGGTATACGCAGTATTTT

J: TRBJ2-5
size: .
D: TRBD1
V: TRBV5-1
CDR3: CASSSGQGQETQYF
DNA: TGCGCCAGCAGCTCGGGACAGGGCCAAGAGACCCAGTACTTC

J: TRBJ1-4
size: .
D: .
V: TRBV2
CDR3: CASSERRATNEKLFF
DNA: TGTGCCAGCAGTGAACGACGGGCAACTAATGAAAAACTGTTTTTT

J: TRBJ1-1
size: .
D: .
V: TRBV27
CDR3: CASSLSRVGFTEAFF
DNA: TGTGCCAGCAGTTTATCCAGGGTGGGTTTCACTGAAGCTTTCTTT

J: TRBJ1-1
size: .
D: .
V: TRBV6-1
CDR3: CASSRTVNTEAFF
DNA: TGTGCCAGCTCCAGGACAGTGAACACTGAAGCTTTCTTT

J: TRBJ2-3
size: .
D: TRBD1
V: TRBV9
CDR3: CASSVVGQGVGTQYF
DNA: TGTGCCAGCAGCGTAGTGGGACAGGGCGTCGGTACGCAGTATTTT

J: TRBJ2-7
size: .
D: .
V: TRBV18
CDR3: CASSPPSVYEQYF
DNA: TGTGCCAGCTCACCACCTTCTGTCTACGAGCAGTACTTC

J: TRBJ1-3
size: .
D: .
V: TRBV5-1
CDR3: CASRSGEGNTIYF
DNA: TGCGCCAGCAGGTCTGGGGAGGGAAACACCATATATTTT

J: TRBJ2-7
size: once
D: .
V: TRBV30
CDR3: CAWIRKQGASYEQYF
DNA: TGTGCCTGGATTCGCAAGCAGGGCGCCTCCTACGAGCAGTACTTC

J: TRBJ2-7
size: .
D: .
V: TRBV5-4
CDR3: CASSLPYDYEQYF
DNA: TGTGCCAGCAGCTTGCCCTACGACTACGAGCAGTACTTC

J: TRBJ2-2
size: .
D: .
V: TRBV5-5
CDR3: CASSWDPPLGGTGELFF
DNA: TGTGCCAGCAGCTGGGACCCCCCCTTGGGAGGTACCGGGGAGCTGTTTTTT

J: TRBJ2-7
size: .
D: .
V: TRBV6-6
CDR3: CASSKGMGYEQYF
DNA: TGTGCCAGCAGCAAGGGGATGGGCTACGAGCAGTACTTC

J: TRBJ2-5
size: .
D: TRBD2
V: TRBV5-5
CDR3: CASRYGLGQKETQYF
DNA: TGTGCCAGCAGATACGGACTAGGGCAAAAAGAGACCCAGTACTTC

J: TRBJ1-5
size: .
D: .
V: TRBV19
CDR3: CASSPGWERGGGQPQHF
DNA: TGTGCCAGTAGTCCTGGGTGGGAAAGGGGGGGTGGACAGCCCCAGCATTTT

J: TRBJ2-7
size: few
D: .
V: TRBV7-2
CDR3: CASSLGGGAYEQYF
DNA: TGTGCCAGCAGCTTAGGTGGAGGGGCCTACGAGCAGTACTTC

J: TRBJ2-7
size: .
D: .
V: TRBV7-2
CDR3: CASSLVRTGSEQYF
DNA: TGTGCCAGCAGCTTAGTACGAACAGGGTCCGAGCAGTACTTC

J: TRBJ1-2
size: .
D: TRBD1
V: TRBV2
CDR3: CASSEQGDYGYTF
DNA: TGTGCCAGCAGTGAGCAGGGGGACTATGGCTACACCTTC

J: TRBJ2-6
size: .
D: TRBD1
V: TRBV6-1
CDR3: CASSERRGTGLTGANVLTF
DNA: TGTGCCAGCAGTGAAAGGAGGGGGACAGGGTTAACTGGGGCCAACGTCCTGACTTTC

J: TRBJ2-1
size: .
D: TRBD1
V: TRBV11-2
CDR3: CASSSRGREEFF
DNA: TGTGCCAGCAGCTCCAGGGGGCGCGAGGAGTTCTTC

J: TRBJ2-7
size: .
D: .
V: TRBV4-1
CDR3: CASSLDTVYEQYF
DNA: TGCGCCAGCAGCCTGGACACTGTCTACGAGCAGTACTTC

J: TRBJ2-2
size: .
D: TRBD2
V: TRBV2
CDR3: CASSGAGANTGELFF
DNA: TGTGCCAGCAGTGGAGCGGGGGCCAACACCGGGGAGCTGTTTTTT

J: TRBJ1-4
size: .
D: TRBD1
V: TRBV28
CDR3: CASSFSYGTGVIANEKLFF
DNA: TGTGCCAGCAGTTTTTCGTATGGGACAGGGGTTATAGCTAATGAAAAACTGTTTTTT

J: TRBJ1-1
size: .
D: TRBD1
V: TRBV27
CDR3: CASSAGQGRGRTEAFF
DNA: TGTGCCAGCAGTGCCGGACAGGGTAGGGGGAGAACTGAAGCTTTCTTT

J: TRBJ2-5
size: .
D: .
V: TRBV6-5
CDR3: CASRDSETQYF
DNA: TGTGCCAGCAGGGACTCAGAGACCCAGTACTTC

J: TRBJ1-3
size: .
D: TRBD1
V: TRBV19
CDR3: CASSSGTAGNTIYF
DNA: TGTGCCAGTAGTTCGGGGACAGCTGGAAACACCATATATTTT

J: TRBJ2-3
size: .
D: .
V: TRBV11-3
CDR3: CASSLGGVLGDTQYF
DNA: TGTGCCAGCAGCTTAGGAGGCGTTCTAGGAGATACGCAGTATTTT

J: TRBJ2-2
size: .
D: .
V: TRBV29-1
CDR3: CSVITNTGELFF
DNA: TGCAGCGTAATCACGAACACCGGGGAGCTGTTTTTT

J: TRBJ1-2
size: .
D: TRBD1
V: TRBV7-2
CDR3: CASSLNGGEWTGKFYGYTF
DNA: TGTGCCAGCAGCTTAAATGGGGGGGAGTGGACAGGGAAGTTCTATGGCTACACCTTC

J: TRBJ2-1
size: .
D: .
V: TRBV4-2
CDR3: CASSQDPRHDEQFF
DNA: TGTGCCAGCAGCCAAGATCCCAGGCACGATGAGCAGTTCTTC

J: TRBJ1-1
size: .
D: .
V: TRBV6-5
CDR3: CASSYSGSETEAFF
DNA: TGTGCCAGCAGTTACTCGGGGAGTGAGACTGAAGCTTTCTTT

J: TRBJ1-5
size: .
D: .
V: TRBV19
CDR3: CASSNRVRSNQPQHF
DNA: TGTGCCAGTAGTAACCGGGTCCGTAGCAATCAGCCCCAGCATTTT

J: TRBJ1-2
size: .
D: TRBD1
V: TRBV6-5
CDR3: CASIGNRGISYTF
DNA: TGTGCCAGCATAGGGAACAGGGGGATAAGCTACACCTTC

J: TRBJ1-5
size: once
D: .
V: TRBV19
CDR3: CASIGSYSNQPQHF
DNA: TGTGCCAGTATTGGCTCTTATAGCAATCAGCCCCAGCATTTT

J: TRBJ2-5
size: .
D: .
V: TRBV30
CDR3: CAWSVQAGPARETQYF
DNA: TGTGCCTGGAGTGTACAGGCAGGCCCTGCTCGAGAGACCCAGTACTTC